This T cell receptor beta chain was sequenced during a study of cytomegalovirus exposure and HLA in healthy donors. TCRdb keeps only in-frame clones here, not all; method: immunoSEQ multiplex PCR. The data show 150,000 to 200,000 clones, with about 84% seen just once and over 1.1% held by the top ten. Material for sequencing was PBMCs. The TCR sequence derives from a young woman in good health and CMV-seronegative.

The CDR3 protein is CASNRWGSGTDTQYF. CDR3 in DNA: TGTGCCAGCAACCGTTGGGGTAGCGGAACAGATACGCAGTATTTT. The chain carries TRBV6-6 and TRBJ2-3, with D perhaps TRBD2 (6 bases). Germline V gives CDR1 MNHNY, CDR2 SVGAGI (reference sequence). This CDR3 comprises 15 residues. V was trimmed by 7 bases and J by 3 bases, leaving 17 bases between them.